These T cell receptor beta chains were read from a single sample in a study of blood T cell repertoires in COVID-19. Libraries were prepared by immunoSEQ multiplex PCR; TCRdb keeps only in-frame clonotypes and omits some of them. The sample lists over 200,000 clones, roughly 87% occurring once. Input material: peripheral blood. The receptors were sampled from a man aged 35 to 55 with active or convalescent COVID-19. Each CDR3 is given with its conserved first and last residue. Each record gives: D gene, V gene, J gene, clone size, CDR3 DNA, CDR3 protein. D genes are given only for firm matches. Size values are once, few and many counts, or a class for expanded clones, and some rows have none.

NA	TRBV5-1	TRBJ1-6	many	TGCGCCAGCAGCTTGGGAGGCAGCAATTCACCCCTCCACTTT	CASSLGGSNSPLHF
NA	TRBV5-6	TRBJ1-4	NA	TGTGCCAGCAGCCCGGGCTTGTCGGGGAGGGAAAAACTGTTTTTT	CASSPGLSGREKLFF
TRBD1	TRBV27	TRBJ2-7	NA	TGTGCCAGCAGCGCCCCGGGACAGGGAGCGAGAGAGCAGTACTTC	CASSAPGQGAREQYF
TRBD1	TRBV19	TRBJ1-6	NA	TGTGCCAGTAGTATTGATCAGGGGGATAATTCACCCCTCCACTTT	CASSIDQGDNSPLHF
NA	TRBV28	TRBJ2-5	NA	TGTGCCAGCAGACGAACAGTAAAAGAGACCCAGTACTTC	CASRRTVKETQYF
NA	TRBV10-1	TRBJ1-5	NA	TGCGCCAGCAAGGAGAGAAAGGCAATCAGTCAGCCCCAGCATTTT	CASKERKAISQPQHF
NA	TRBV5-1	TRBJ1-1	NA	TGCGCCAGCAGAACAGGGAGCAACACTGAAGCTTTCTTT	CASRTGSNTEAFF
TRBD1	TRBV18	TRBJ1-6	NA	TGTGCCAGCTCACCCGGGACAGGGAGCTCACCCCTCCACTTT	CASSPGTGSSPLHF
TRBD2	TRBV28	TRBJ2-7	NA	TGTGCCAGCAGTTCCCGACTAGCGGGGGGCCTCCCGTACGAGCAGTACTTC	CASSSRLAGGLPYEQYF
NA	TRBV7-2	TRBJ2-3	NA	TGTGCCAGCAGCTTACAGGCACTAGCAGAGACAGATACGCAGTATTTT	CASSLQALAETDTQYF
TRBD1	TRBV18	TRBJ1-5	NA	TGTGCCAGCTCAAAGTCCCGGGACAGGGGCAGAGGCAATCAGCCCCAGCATTTT	CASSKSRDRGRGNQPQHF
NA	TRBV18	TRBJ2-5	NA	TGTGCCAGCTCACCACAGGGGTGGGAGACCCAGTACTTC	CASSPQGWETQYF
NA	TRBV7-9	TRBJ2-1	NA	TGTGCCAGCAGCTTATTGGGGACTCATCCACCTGAGCAGTTCTTC	CASSLLGTHPPEQFF
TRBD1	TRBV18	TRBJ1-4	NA	TGTGCCAGCTCACCGGGACAGGGAGGTGAAAAACTGTTTTTT	CASSPGQGGEKLFF
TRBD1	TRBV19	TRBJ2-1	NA	TGTGCCACCAGACAGGGTTTCGTCAATGAGCAGTTCTTC	CATRQGFVNEQFF
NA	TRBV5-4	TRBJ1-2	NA	TGTGCCAGCAGCTTGGATCAGGGACTAAACTATGGCTACACCTTC	CASSLDQGLNYGYTF
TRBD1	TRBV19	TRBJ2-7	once	TGTGCCAGTAGTGCCCCCGGGACAGTCTCCTACGAGCAGTACTTC	CASSAPGTVSYEQYF
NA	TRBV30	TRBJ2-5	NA	TGTGCCTGGAGTGTGCGGCTCCGGGAGACCCAGTACTTC	CAWSVRLRETQYF
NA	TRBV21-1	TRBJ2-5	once	TGTGCCAGCAGCAAACCACACACTAGCGGGGGCCAAGAGACCCAGTACTTC	CASSKPHTSGGQETQYF
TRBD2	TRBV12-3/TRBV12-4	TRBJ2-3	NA	TGTGCCAGCCTGACTAGCGGGAGAGGTACGCAGTATTTT	CASLTSGRGTQYF
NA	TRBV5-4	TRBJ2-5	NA	TGTGCCAGCAGCTTCAGGACAGACCAAGAGACCCAGTACTTC	CASSFRTDQETQYF
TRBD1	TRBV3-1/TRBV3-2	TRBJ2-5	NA	TGTGCCAGCAGCCAAGGCAACCCAGACAGGGTGGGAGAGACCCAGTACTTC	CASSQGNPDRVGETQYF
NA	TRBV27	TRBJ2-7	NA	TGTGCCAGCAGTTTCGTCAAAGGGAGACTTGAGCAGTACTTC	CASSFVKGRLEQYF
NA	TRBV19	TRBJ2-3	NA	TGTGCCAGTAGTATAGGGAGGTACACAGATACGCAGTATTTT	CASSIGRYTDTQYF
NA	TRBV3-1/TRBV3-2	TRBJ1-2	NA	TGTGCCAGCAGCCAAGCCCCCGGCCAGGTCAACTATGGCTACACCTTC	CASSQAPGQVNYGYTF
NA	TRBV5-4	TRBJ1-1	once	TGTGCCAGCAGCTTGATAGAGAACACTGAAGCTTTCTTT	CASSLIENTEAFF
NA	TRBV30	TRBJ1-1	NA	TGTGCCTGGAGCGCCATCGGGTCTGGTCCGCTGAACACTGAAGCTTTCTTT	CAWSAIGSGPLNTEAFF
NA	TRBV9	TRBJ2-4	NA	TGTGCCAGCAGCGTATCTGATAGGGGCATTCAGTACTTC	CASSVSDRGIQYF
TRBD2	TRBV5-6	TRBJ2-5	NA	TGTGCCAGCAGCTTTAAGGGGGGACTAGCCCCGGAGACCCAGTACTTC	CASSFKGGLAPETQYF
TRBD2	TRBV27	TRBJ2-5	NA	TGTGCCAGCAGTCCTTCGGGGGGTTTGAGGACCCAGTACTTC	CASSPSGGLRTQYF
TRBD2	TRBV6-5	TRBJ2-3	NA	TGTGCCAGCAGCAGACTAGCGGCCACAGATACGCAGTATTTT	CASSRLAATDTQYF
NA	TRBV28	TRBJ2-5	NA	TGTGCCAGCAGTTTATCGGGATCGTGGCAAGAGACCCAGTACTTC	CASSLSGSWQETQYF
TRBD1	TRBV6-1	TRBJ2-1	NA	TGTGCCAGCAGTGAAGAGACAGGGGGCTACAATGAGCAGTTCTTC	CASSEETGGYNEQFF
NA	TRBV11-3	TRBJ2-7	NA	TGTGCCAGCAGCTTAGGTGGGGAGTACGAGCAGTACTTC	CASSLGGEYEQYF
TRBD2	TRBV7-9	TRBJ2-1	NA	TGTGCCAGCAGCTTGCTAGCGGGAGCGAATGAGCAGTTCTTC	CASSLLAGANEQFF
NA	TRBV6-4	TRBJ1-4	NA	TGTGCCAGCAGTGAAACAGCAGGGGAAGGAGAAAAACTGTTTTTT	CASSETAGEGEKLFF
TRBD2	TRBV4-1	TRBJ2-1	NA	TGCGCCAGCAGCCACTTGACTAGCGGGAGGCCGGAAAATGAGCAGTTCTTC	CASSHLTSGRPENEQFF
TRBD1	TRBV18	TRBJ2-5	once	TGTGCCAGCTCACCAGGGACAGATCGAGAGACCCAGTACTTC	CASSPGTDRETQYF
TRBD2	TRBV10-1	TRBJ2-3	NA	TGCGCCAGCAGTGGAGACGTATTGTCGCGGGGACTAAGCACAGATACGCAGTATTTT	CASSGDVLSRGLSTDTQYF
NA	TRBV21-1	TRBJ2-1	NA	TGTGCCAGCAGCAAATATCCGGGGTTCTACAATGAGCAGTTCTTC	CASSKYPGFYNEQFF
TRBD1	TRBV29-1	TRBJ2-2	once	TGCAGCGTTTCAGGGGGTGGCGGGGAGCTGTTTTTT	CSVSGGGGELFF
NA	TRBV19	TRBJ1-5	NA	TGTGCCAGTAGTATTTTCGGGACAATTGGGCAGCCCCAGCATTTT	CASSIFGTIGQPQHF
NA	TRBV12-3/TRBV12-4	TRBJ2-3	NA	TGTGCCAGCAGCTGGGGCGTCAGGGATACGCAGTATTTT	CASSWGVRDTQYF
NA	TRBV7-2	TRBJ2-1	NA	TGTGCCAGCAGCTTAGCTCAGTACAATGAGCAGTTCTTC	CASSLAQYNEQFF
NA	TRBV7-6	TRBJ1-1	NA	TGTGCCAGCAGCCCGCTGCGTCTGAACACTGAAGCTTTCTTT	CASSPLRLNTEAFF
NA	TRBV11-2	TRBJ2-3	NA	TGTGCCAGCACCCGGGACTTTAGCACAGATACGCAGTATTTT	CASTRDFSTDTQYF
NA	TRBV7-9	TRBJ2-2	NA	TGTGCCAGCAGCATCGGGAACACCGGGGAGCTGTTTTTT	CASSIGNTGELFF
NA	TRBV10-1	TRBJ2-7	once	TGCGCCAGCAGTGAGTCGACAGGAACGGACGAGCAGTACTTC	CASSESTGTDEQYF
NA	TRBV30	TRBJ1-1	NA	TGTGCCTGGAGTACAACAGAGAACACTGAAGCTTTCTTT	CAWSTTENTEAFF
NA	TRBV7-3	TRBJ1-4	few	TGTGCCAGCAGCTGGGGGGCAACTAATGAAAAACTGTTTTTT	CASSWGATNEKLFF
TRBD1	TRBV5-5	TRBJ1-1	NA	TGTGCCAGCAGTCGGCCGGGACAGTTGTACACTGAAGCTTTCTTT	CASSRPGQLYTEAFF
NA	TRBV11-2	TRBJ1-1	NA	TGTGCCAGCACCCGGGTGCGGACTGAAGCTTTCTTT	CASTRVRTEAFF